The clone carrying this T cell receptor beta chain was observed a single time. The sample comes from a study of blood T cell repertoires in COVID-19. Study overall: Samples representing acute and convalescent COVID-19 were sourced from the United States, Italy and Spain.

Per the original data handling: Amplified reference gene primers provided the basis for estimating nucleated cell counts. Generated by immunoSEQ multiplex PCR, the TCRdb table keeps only in-frame clones and is missing some. That table supplies the V and J calls and clone size; D and trimming were determined from the DNA. The top ten clones hold 1.4% to 1.5% of a sample with more than 100,000 clones, roughly 84% of them seen once. V lost 0 bases to trimming and J lost 3 bases, with 12 bases between them. Per germline, CDR1 SGHDT and CDR2 YYEEEE. CDR3 length: 16 residues. V usage is TRBV5-6 and J usage is TRBJ2-2; D perhaps matches TRBD1 (6 bases). This TCR derives from a man in his 60s with acute or convalescent COVID-19. The specimen was peripheral blood. The CDR3 is CASSLAGTRDTGELFF. The CDR3 bases are TGTGCCAGCAGCTTGGCCGGGACACGGGACACCGGGGAGCTGTTTTTT.